This T cell receptor (beta chain) was retrieved from a study of cytomegalovirus exposure and HLA in healthy donors. Study details: As an earlier analysis found, about 200 million T cells yielded around 110 million unique TCR beta sequences. Notes on the study in general: Most CMV-associated TCR beta chains were later found to appear HLA-restricted.

The germline gives CDR1 SGHAT, CDR2 FQNNGV. This CDR3 contains 13 residues. Trimming removed 5 bases from V and 14 bases from J, with 18 bases in between. With regard to this clone: Its antigen is not known.

This PCR relied on a set of 60 Vbeta primers and 13 Jbeta primers. Sequencing used immunoSEQ multiplex PCR; TCRdb keeps in-frame clones, though not all of them. The table lists 140,000 to 150,000 clones, 65% to 85% of them singletons, with 3.5% to 5.5% in the top ten. What was sequenced was PBMCs. The rearrangement links TRBV11-2 to TRBJ1-4; the D gene is possibly TRBD1 (6 bases). The clonotype was recovered from a woman aged 40 to 50 in good health and CMV-seropositive. CDR3 sequence reads: CASSPHSGEGLFF. The CDR3 nucleotides read TGTGCCAGCAGCCCCCATTCAGGGGAAGGGCTGTTTTTT.